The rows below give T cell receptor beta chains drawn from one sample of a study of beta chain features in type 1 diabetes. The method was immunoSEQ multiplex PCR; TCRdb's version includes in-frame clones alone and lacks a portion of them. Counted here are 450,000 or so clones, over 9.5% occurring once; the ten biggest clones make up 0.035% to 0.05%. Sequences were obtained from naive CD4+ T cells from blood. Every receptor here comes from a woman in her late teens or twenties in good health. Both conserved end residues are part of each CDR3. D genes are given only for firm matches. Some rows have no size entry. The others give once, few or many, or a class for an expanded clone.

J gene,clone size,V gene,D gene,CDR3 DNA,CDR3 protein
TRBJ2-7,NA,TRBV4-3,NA,TGCGCCAGCAGCCAGTCAAGGCGCTCCTACGAGCAGTACTTC,CASSQSRRSYEQYF
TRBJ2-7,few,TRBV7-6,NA,TGTGCCAGCAGCTTAGAAAAGGTTGCATACGAGCAGTACTTC,CASSLEKVAYEQYF
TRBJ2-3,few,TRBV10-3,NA,TGTGCCATCACAGCCTCGACGGGCACAGATACGCAGTATTTT,CAITASTGTDTQYF
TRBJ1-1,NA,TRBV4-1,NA,TGCGCCAGCAGCCAAGTTGGGCAGTTGAACACTGAAGCTTTCTTT,CASSQVGQLNTEAFF
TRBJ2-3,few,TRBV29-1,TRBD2,TGCAGCGTCGACGGGGGGTCAGATACGCAGTATTTT,CSVDGGSDTQYF
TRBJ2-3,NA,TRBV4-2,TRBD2,TGTGCCAGCAGCCACGGGGCTAGCGGGAGAGCGGATACGCAGTATTTT,CASSHGASGRADTQYF
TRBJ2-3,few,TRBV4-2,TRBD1,TGTGCCAGCAGCCAAGTAGGGACAGGGAGCACAGATACGCAGTATTTT,CASSQVGTGSTDTQYF
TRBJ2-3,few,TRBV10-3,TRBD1,TGTGCCATCAATACCGGGACAGGGGGCCCAGATACGCAGTATTTT,CAINTGTGGPDTQYF
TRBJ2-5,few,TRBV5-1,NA,TGCGCCAGCAGCTTGGTGCCACCCGGAGCGTCGACCCAGTACTTC,CASSLVPPGASTQYF
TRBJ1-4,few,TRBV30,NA,TGTGCCTGGAGCGGCAGGGTCAATGAAAAACTGTTTTTT,CAWSGRVNEKLFF
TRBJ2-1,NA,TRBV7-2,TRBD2,TGTGCCAGCAGCTTAGCAGCGGGGACCTACAATGAGCAGTTCTTC,CASSLAAGTYNEQFF
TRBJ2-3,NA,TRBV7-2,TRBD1,TGTGCCAGCAGCTCGGACAGGGTAACAGATACGCAGTATTTT,CASSSDRVTDTQYF
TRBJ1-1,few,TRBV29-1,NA,TGCAGCGGCAGACCTATTGGGACTGAAGCTTTCTTT,CSGRPIGTEAFF
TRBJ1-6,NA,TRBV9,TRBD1,TGTGCCAGCAGCGTCCCAAGGGACAGACCCGCCGATAATTCACCCCTCCACTTT,CASSVPRDRPADNSPLHF
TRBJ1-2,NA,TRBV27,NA,TGTGCCAGCAGTTCCTCATTACAAAGGGCCTATGGCTACACCTTC,CASSSSLQRAYGYTF
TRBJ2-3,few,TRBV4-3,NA,TGCGCCAGCAGCAAGACCAGAGTCGGAGGGACAGATACGCAGTATTTT,CASSKTRVGGTDTQYF
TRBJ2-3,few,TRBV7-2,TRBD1,TGTGCCAGCAGCCGAGACAGGGGGCAAGATACGCAGTATTTT,CASSRDRGQDTQYF
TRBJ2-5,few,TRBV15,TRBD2,TGTGCCACCAGCACTTTTACTAGCGGGGAGACCCAGTACTTC,CATSTFTSGETQYF
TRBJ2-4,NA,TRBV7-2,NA,TGTGCCAGCACCTCTGCACTCAGGGTCGCCAAAAACATTCAGTACTTC,CASTSALRVAKNIQYF
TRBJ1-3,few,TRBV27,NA,TGTGCCAGCAGTCTGAAAGGCGGAAACACCATATATTTT,CASSLKGGNTIYF
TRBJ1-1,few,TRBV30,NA,TGTGCCTGGGCCCGGCAGGCGAACACTGAAGCTTTCTTT,CAWARQANTEAFF
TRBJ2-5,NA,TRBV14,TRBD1,TGTGCCAGCAGCCAAGGCGACAGGGTTGTGGAGACCCAGTACTTC,CASSQGDRVVETQYF
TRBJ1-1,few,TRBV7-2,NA,TGTGCCAGCAGCTTAGTTGGGACGGGGAACACTGAAGCTTTCTTT,CASSLVGTGNTEAFF
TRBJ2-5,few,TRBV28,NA,TGTGCCAGCAGTTTATTGGACGAAGAGACCCAGTACTTC,CASSLLDEETQYF
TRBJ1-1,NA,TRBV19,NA,TGTGCCAGTCGGGACCGTGAAGCTTTCTTT,CASRDREAFF
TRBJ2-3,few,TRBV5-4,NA,TGTGCCAGCAGCTTGAGCGGAAGTAGCACAGATACGCAGTATTTT,CASSLSGSSTDTQYF